The rows below give T cell receptor beta chains drawn from one sample of a study of shared clonotypes between healthy human individuals. The method was immunoSEQ multiplex PCR; TCRdb's version includes in-frame clones alone and lacks a portion of them. This table has over 950,000 clones, 70% to 85% appearing once. The sequencing sample was made of memory CD4+ T cells from PBMCs. Receptor source: a man younger than 30 in good health. Some clones in this sample may be carry-over from other donors' samples. Both conserved end residues are part of each CDR3.

v_gene	j_gene	CDR3aa
TRBV25-1	TRBJ2-2	CASSRTGGQGGTGELFF
TRBV5-1	TRBJ2-7	CASSLGALAGLDEQYF
TRBV25-1	TRBJ2-2	CASSDDRGWGRELFF
TRBV6-6	TRBJ2-5	CASRWRAQETQYF
TRBV30	TRBJ2-2	CAWSRLGQAGELFF
TRBV30	TRBJ1-2	CAWSPWALDSGYTF
TRBV11-3	TRBJ2-7	CASSRAGNYEQYF
TRBV5-4	TRBJ2-7	CASSWNSGGSGEQYF
TRBV5-4	TRBJ2-3	CASSVGQGTDTQYF
TRBV4-2	TRBJ1-2	CASSQDTQVGGYTF
TRBV11-1	TRBJ2-7	CASSPEVLLTSYEQYF
TRBV2	TRBJ2-7	CASDLEGQGRTEQYF
TRBV28	TRBJ1-1	CASHGGAGARAFF
TRBV11-2	TRBJ1-3	CASSSLKGVGNTIYF
TRBV5-1	TRBJ2-1	CASSLNPGLAENEQFF
TRBV7-2	TRBJ2-2	CASTLLAFGGELFF
TRBV29-1	TRBJ1-1	CSAQTGLLLEAFF
TRBV25-1	TRBJ2-7	CASGLAGGREQYF
TRBV27	TRBJ2-7	CASSLAFVSQGAPYEQYF
TRBV7-3	TRBJ1-1	CASSLSRDTEAFF
TRBV19	TRBJ2-1	CASSMRPVEQFF
TRBV9	TRBJ1-4	CASSVSGQGDEKLFF
TRBV27	TRBJ1-1	CASSPWGGQETEAFF
TRBV7-9	TRBJ2-3	CASSARLGGSVDTQYF
TRBV11-3	TRBJ2-2	CASSLGLYERGNTGELFF
TRBV11-2	TRBJ1-5	CASSLKGNGQPQHF
TRBV18	TRBJ2-3	CASSPPVRTDTQYF
TRBV2	TRBJ2-7	CASSGGGVYEQYF
TRBV7-8	TRBJ1-5	CASSLDRQGGPQHF
TRBV27	TRBJ1-5	CASSLYQGISNQPQHF
TRBV9	TRBJ2-1	CASSGPLNYNEQFF
TRBV2	TRBJ2-3	CASSEDSGSVDTQYF
TRBV25-1	TRBJ2-2	CASSEQLGSSGELFF
TRBV7-8	TRBJ2-7	CASSRGLDFSYEQYF
TRBV5-1	TRBJ2-7	CASSLVPSASYEQYF
TRBV5-6	TRBJ2-5	CASSLVESRQETQYF
TRBV5-1	TRBJ2-7	CATSLDPPSGSEQYF
TRBV7-9	TRBJ2-1	CASRTGQGYEQFF
TRBV7-2	TRBJ2-7	CASSLVQGPYEQYF
TRBV7-2	TRBJ2-5	CASSQGAAGGSETQYF
TRBV30	TRBJ2-2	CAWNGDTGELFF
TRBV6-5	TRBJ1-2	CASSYGQAGLYGDYTF
TRBV6-4	TRBJ1-5	CASSLTRQPQHF
TRBV5-1	TRBJ1-2	CASSLSDITAGGYTF
TRBV10-3	TRBJ1-4	CAISESAQEKLFF
TRBV9	TRBJ2-7	CASSARQGREQYF